These 30 T cell receptor beta chains were all obtained from the same sample, sequenced in a study of blood T cell repertoires in COVID-19. The data were produced by immunoSEQ multiplex PCR, yet TCRdb's version contains in-frame clones alone and is incomplete. This table holds just over 150,000 clones, 80% to 95% found once. The sample comprised peripheral blood. These receptors came from a woman between 45 and 60 years old with acute or convalescent COVID-19.

V gene TRBV19 combines with J gene TRBJ2-2; tentatively, D is TRBD1 (7 bases). CDR3 length: 12 amino acids. CDR1 is LNHDA, CDR2 SQIVND, per germline (reference sequence). CDR3 DNA sequence: TGTGCTGCGGGACAGCGTACCGGGGAGCTGTTTTTT. Amino acids: CAAGQRTGELFF. Based on the CDR3 plus reference TRBV19 and TRBJ2-2, the full variable domain is DGGITQSPKYLFRKEGQNVTLSCEQNLNHDAMYWYRQDPGQGLRLIYYSQIVNDFQKGDIAEGYSVSREKKESFPLTVTSAQKNPTAFYLCAAGQRTGELFFGEGSRLTVL.

The chain employs TRBV20-1 and TRBJ1-2, with 11 nucleotides matching TRBD1. Per germline, CDR1 DFQATT and CDR2 SNEGSKA (reference sequence). CDR3 size: 20 residues. J lost 5 bases, V lost 3 bases, and 23 bases had no gene match. The CDR3, as DNA: TGCAGTGCTAGTACATTACTAGCGGGACAGGGGGAAAGCTCTAGGTATGGCTACACCTTC. It codes for CSASTLLAGQGESSRYGYTF.

The chain is built from TRBV6-1 and TRBJ1-2; 7 bases map to TRBD1. The CDR3 extends over 20 amino acids. Per germline, CDR1 MNHNS and CDR2 SASEGT. Unmatched junction bases numbered 17, after V lost 1 base and J lost 0 bases. CDR3 nucleotides: TGTGCCAGCAGTGAAGGAAGGGGGCTACTGACCCCATTAGCTAACTATGGCTACACCTTC. This codes for CASSEGRGLLTPLANYGYTF.

V usage is TRBV10-2 and J usage is TRBJ1-6; the match to TRBD1 covers 10 bases. The trim removed 6 bases at V and 15 bases at J, leaving 8 bases unmatched. The CDR3 covers 13 residues. Looked up from germline, CDR1 is WSHSY and CDR2 is SAAADI. DNA of the CDR3: TGCGCCAGCAGACCGGACAGGGGGGCCTTCCTCCACTTT. This codes for CASRPDRGAFLHF.

The count of this clone is one. The CDR3 sequence: CASSLFGLAGSEQYF. The CDR3 bases are TGTGCCAGCAGCCTTTTCGGCCTAGCGGGAAGCGAGCAGTACTTC. The chain joins TRBV9 to TRBJ2-7, with TRBD2 matching over 9 bases. Germline V lookup: CDR1 SGDLS, CDR2 YYNGEE. V was pared by 4 bases and J by 6 bases, with 11 bases of the junction left unmatched. The CDR3 loop spans 15 amino acids.

The chain couples TRBV3-1 (or the pseudogene TRBV3-2) to TRBJ1-4, with a tentative D call TRBD1 (5 bases). The germline V and J ends were trimmed by 2 bases and 1 base, with 11 bases remaining between them. The CDR3 runs 16 residues. Germline CDR1 is LGHDT and CDR2 is YNNKEL (reference sequence). The CDR3 DNA is TGTGCCAGCAGCCAACTCGGGGGAGAAACTAATGAAAAACTGTTTTTT. Translation: CASSQLGGETNEKLFF.

The chain joins TRBV18 to TRBJ1-5; 8 nucleotides match TRBD1. The V and J ends lost 4 bases and 0 bases, in that order; junction bases with no gene match: 8. This CDR3 region has 17 residues. Per the germline V gene, CDR1 is KGHSH and CDR2 is LQKENI. The CDR3 DNA is TGTGCCAGCTCACGGACAGGGATCGTTGGTAGCAATCAGCCCCAGCATTTT. As protein: CASSRTGIVGSNQPQHF.

The genes are TRBV4-3 and TRBJ2-7, with a tentative D call TRBD2 (6 bases). This CDR3 has 15 residues. V was shortened by 0 bases and J by 6 bases, with 15 bases between the two germline ends. Per germline, CDR1 LGHNA and CDR2 YSLEER. The CDR3 here is CASSQEIGGVSEQYF. Here the CDR3 DNA reads TGCGCCAGCAGCCAAGAGATCGGGGGAGTGAGCGAGCAGTACTTC.

J is TRBJ2-1 and V is TRBV10-2; 9 bases line up with TRBD1. The length of the CDR3 is 14 residues. Germline assignment: CDR1 WSHSY and CDR2 SAAADI. V lost 7 bases and J lost 3; bases outside the gene matches: 4. CDR3 sequence reads: CASTWDRVYNEQFF. For the CDR3, the DNA is TGCGCCAGCACCTGGGACAGGGTCTACAATGAGCAGTTCTTC.

CDR3 DNA sequence: TGTGTCAGAAGCTCGGTTGGTTTTAACACTGAAGCTTTCTTT. Its protein is CVRSSVGFNTEAFF. The V call is TRBV7-5, the J call TRBJ1-1. TRBV7-5 represents a pseudogene. The CDR3 is 14 amino acids.

This rearrangement joins TRBV7-2 to TRBJ1-4, with TRBD1 matching over 7 bases. Germline V gene sequence: CDR1 SGHTA, CDR2 FQGNSA. The CDR3 totals 15 residues. With V trimmed by 5 bases and J by 8 bases, 11 bases remained unmatched. CDR3 loop: CASSKTGSVGEKLFF. In nucleotides, the CDR3 is TGTGCCAGCAGCAAGACAGGGTCGGTGGGGGAAAAACTGTTTTTT.

The chain joins TRBV20-1 to TRBJ1-5, with TRBD1 as a possible D gene (6 bases). Germline CDR1 reads DFQATT; CDR2 reads SNEGSKA (reference sequence). With 3 bases removed from V and 7 bases from J, the gap between germline ends came to 13 bases. The CDR3 contains 13 residues. The CDR3: CSASRGRVQPQHF. The CDR3 DNA reads as TGCAGTGCTAGTAGGGGGAGAGTGCAGCCCCAGCATTTT.

A few counts support this clone. This chain's CDR3 is CASSRISGTGSYNEQFF. Here the CDR3 DNA reads TGTGCCAGCAGCAGGATCTCCGGGACAGGGTCCTACAATGAGCAGTTCTTC. The gene calls are TRBV7-2 and TRBJ2-1; TRBD1 agrees at 9 bases. V gave up 5 bases and J gave up 1 base; unmatched junction bases: 9. Per germline, CDR1 SGHTA and CDR2 FQGNSA. The CDR3 contains 17 residues.

CDR3: CASSPSSYNEQFF. DNA of the CDR3: TGTGCCAGCAGCCCTAGCTCCTACAATGAGCAGTTCTTC. The chain links TRBV5-4 to TRBJ2-1; D gene unclear. Germline V gene sequence: CDR1 SGHNT, CDR2 YYREEE (reference sequence). The CDR3 sequence is 13 residues long. V was shortened by 4 bases and J by 0 bases, with 5 bases between the two germline ends. The full variable domain, completed using reference TRBV5-4 and TRBJ2-1, is ETGVTQSPTHLIKTRGQQVTLRCSSQSGHNTVSWYQQALGQGPQFIFQYYREEENGRGNFPPRFSGLQFPNYSSELNVNALELDDSALYLCASSPSSYNEQFFGPGTRLTVL.

The rearrangement uses TRBV10-2 and TRBJ2-7; no firm D call. V lost 8 bases to trimming and J lost 0 bases, with 20 bases between them. This CDR3 is 16 amino acids long. Germline CDR1 WSHSY, CDR2 SAAADI. The DNA of the CDR3 is TGCGCCAGCTTCAAGTCGTTCAGGAACGTCTCCTACGAGCAGTACTTC. Translating it yields CASFKSFRNVSYEQYF.

The chain combines TRBV4-1 with TRBJ1-6; no firm D call. Trimming removed 0 bases from V and 0 bases from J, with 6 bases in between. This CDR3 region has 16 residues. CDR1 and CDR2 from the germline V gene are MGHRA and YSYEKL. The CDR3 is CASSQDHSSYNSPLHF. CDR3 coding DNA: TGCGCCAGCAGCCAAGATCACAGCTCCTATAATTCACCCCTCCACTTT.

This CDR3 reads CASSPEGTEAFF. Here the CDR3 DNA reads TGTGCCAGCTCACCAGAGGGCACTGAAGCTTTCTTT. The rearrangement uses TRBV18 and TRBJ1-1; D unclear. The CDR3 spans 12 residues. V was trimmed by 2 bases and J by 4 bases, leaving 5 bases between them. Germline CDR1 KGHSH, CDR2 LQKENI.

The V gene is TRBV14, the J gene TRBJ2-3; D unclear. The V gene lost 0 bases and the J gene lost 2 bases, with 12 bases spanning the gap. From germline, CDR1 is SGHDN and CDR2 FVKESK. There are 16 residues in the CDR3. The CDR3 sequence: CASSQDSLQYTDTQYF. Here the CDR3 DNA reads TGTGCCAGCAGCCAAGATAGCCTCCAGTACACAGATACGCAGTATTTT.

This clone showed up just once. This chain uses TRBV27 with TRBJ2-7; possibly TRBD2 for D (5 bases). In germline, CDR1 is MNHEY, CDR2 SMNVEV (reference sequence). V was shortened by 2 bases and J by 2 bases, with 13 bases between the two germline ends. CDR3 length: 15 residues. In DNA, the CDR3 is TGTGCCAGCAGTTTACGAGGGTTTAACCCCTACGAGCAGTACTTC. The encoded protein is CASSLRGFNPYEQYF.

The chain uses TRBV11-2 and TRBJ2-2; the D is unclear. This CDR3 has 15 amino acids. Germline-derived CDR1 and CDR2 are SGHAT and FQNNGV. V was clipped by 2 bases and J by 4 bases, with 11 bases between them. CDR3 in amino acids: CASSLKRMLTGELFF. The CDR3 DNA reads as TGTGCCAGCAGCTTAAAGAGGATGCTCACCGGGGAGCTGTTTTTT.

The DNA for the CDR3 is TGTGCCAGCAGCCCGGTGACAGGGGTATATCCCGGGGAGCTGTTTTTT. It specifies CASSPVTGVYPGELFF. This sequence joins TRBV7-9 and TRBJ2-2; 8 nucleotides agree with TRBD1. The V segment lost 5 bases and the J segment 6 bases; nucleotides outside the gene matches: 11. Germline-derived CDR1 and CDR2 are SEHNR and FQNEAQ (reference sequence). This CDR3 comprises 16 residues.

The genes are TRBV19 and TRBJ1-2; D unclear. V lost 3 bases and J lost 6, with 11 bases in between. The CDR3 runs 13 residues. Germline CDR1 reads LNHDA; CDR2 reads SQIVND (reference sequence). The CDR3: CASSINGYDGYTF. The CDR3 DNA follows: TGTGCCAGTAGTATCAACGGTTACGATGGCTACACCTTC.

The genes are TRBV21-1 and TRBJ2-7; no check of the table's D call, TRBD1, against the DNA was made. TRBV21-1 is labeled a pseudogene. The length of the CDR3 is 15 residues. CDR3 loop: CASSKDRVPRLAQYF. The CDR3 DNA reads TGTGCCAGCAGCAAAGATAGAGTTCCCAGGCTGGCGCAGTACTTC.

The rearrangement uses TRBV4-1 and TRBJ1-1, with TRBD1 as a possible D gene (5 bases). In germline, CDR1 is MGHRA, CDR2 YSYEKL. CDR3 length equals 14 residues. The V end lost 1 base, the J end lost 3 bases, and 9 bases lay between the germline ends. CDR3 sequence: CASSQGGEDTEAFF. The CDR3 nucleotides read TGCGCCAGCAGCCAAGGGGGGGAGGACACTGAAGCTTTCTTT.

V usage is TRBV6-5 and J usage is TRBJ2-7; D possibly corresponds to TRBD2 (7 bases). Germline V gene data show CDR1 as MNHEY and CDR2 as SVGAGI. This CDR3 is built from 14 residues. Trimming removed 6 bases at V and 2 bases at J, with 14 bases between. CDR3 nucleotide sequence: TGTGCCAGCAGCGAGCAGGGGAGGGCCTACGAGCAGTACTTC. It translates to CASSEQGRAYEQYF.

V usage is TRBV10-3 and J usage is TRBJ2-4; TRBD2 aligns across 8 bases. The V gene end was trimmed by 10 bases and the J gene end by 3 bases; junction bases not matched to a gene: 17. Germline V gene data show CDR1 as ENHRY and CDR2 as SYGVKD. The CDR3 has 17 amino acids. This chain's CDR3 is CATSPSGGMIDKNIQYF. The CDR3 DNA reads TGTGCCACCTCCCCAAGCGGGGGTATGATTGACAAAAACATTCAGTACTTC.

V and J are TRBV15 and TRBJ1-5; D unclear. V shed 3 bases and J shed 4 bases, with 4 bases lying between them. The CDR3 extends over 12 amino acids. Germline V gene sequence: CDR1 LNHNV, CDR2 YYDKDF (reference sequence). The CDR3 nucleotides are TGTGCCACCAGCAGCCCAAATCAGCCCCAGCATTTT. Residues: CATSSPNQPQHF.

The chain has TRBV5-4 and TRBJ1-1, with 10 nucleotides matching TRBD1. The J segment lost 5 bases and the V segment lost 4 bases, leaving 5 bases of the junction unmatched. The CDR3 covers 14 residues. In germline, CDR1 is SGHNT, CDR2 YYREEE (reference sequence). The CDR3 is CASSQGQGGTEAFF. CDR3 coding DNA: TGTGCCAGCAGCCAAGGACAGGGGGGGACTGAAGCTTTCTTT.

This rearrangement joins TRBV19 to TRBJ2-7, with D unclear. V lost 5 bases and J 9 bases, leaving 20 bases between the germline ends. The CDR3 sequence is 14 residues long. CDR1 and CDR2 (germline): LNHDA, SQIVND (reference sequence). The CDR3 sequence: CASSLQSGYLGQYF. The CDR3 nucleotides are TGTGCCAGTAGTCTCCAATCGGGTTACCTCGGGCAGTACTTC.

This chain joins TRBV7-8 and TRBJ2-1, with D possibly being TRBD1 (6 bases). This CDR3 has 16 residues. Germline V gives CDR1 SGHVS, CDR2 FQNEAQ. The germline V and J ends were trimmed by 3 bases and 4 bases, with 16 bases remaining between them. CDR3 nucleotides: TGTGCCAGCAGCTTTAGGCCGGACAGATCTTACAATGAGCAGTTCTTC. This sequence encodes CASSFRPDRSYNEQFF.